Each of the 30 T cell receptor beta chains below was sequenced from the same sample in a study of blood T cell repertoires in COVID-19. The table came from immunoSEQ multiplex PCR; TCRdb's copy has only in-frame clones and leaves some out. The top ten hold approximately 1.5% of the sample, which has under 450,000 clones, approximately 90% seen once. The sequenced sample consisted of peripheral blood. These receptors were collected from a woman in her thirties or forties with COVID-19, enrolled during active disease.

The rearrangement links TRBV28 to TRBJ1-5; maybe TRBD1 (5 bases). Looked up from germline, CDR1 is MDHEN and CDR2 is SYDVKM. The CDR3 loop spans 15 amino acids. The ends were cut back, 6 bases at V and 3 bases at J, with 15 bases in the middle. CDR3 protein: CASSRRGGSNQPQHF. In nucleotides, the CDR3 is TGTGCCAGCAGCCGACGGGGGGGTTCCAATCAGCCCCAGCATTTT.

The chain couples TRBV5-6 to TRBJ1-4, with D maybe TRBD1 (5 bases). Germline CDR1 reads SGHDT; CDR2 reads YYEEEE. The CDR3 has 15 amino acids. V lost 7 bases to trimming and J lost 8 bases, with 21 bases between them. CDR3 region: CASALGAGRGEKLFF. The CDR3 DNA follows: TGTGCCAGCGCCCTCGGGGCAGGGCGGGGGGAAAAACTGTTTTTT.

The V gene is TRBV19, the J gene TRBJ1-5; 10 bases fit TRBD1. This CDR3 is built from 15 residues. Germline V lookup: CDR1 LNHDA, CDR2 SQIVND (reference sequence). The ends lost 2 bases at V and 6 bases at J; junction bases unmatched: 4. Here the CDR3 reads CASSIRDRGVQPQHF. Here the CDR3 DNA reads TGTGCCAGTAGTATAAGGGACAGGGGTGTTCAGCCCCAGCATTTT. The whole variable domain, remainder taken from reference TRBV19 and TRBJ1-5, is DGGITQSPKYLFRKEGQNVTLSCEQNLNHDAMYWYRQDPGQGLRLIYYSQIVNDFQKGDIAEGYSVSREKKESFPLTVTSAQKNPTAFYLCASSIRDRGVQPQHFGDGTRLSIL.

The chain is built from TRBV4-1 and TRBJ1-2, with a weak D call TRBD1 (6 bases). The ends were cut back, 5 bases at V and 7 bases at J, with 14 bases in the middle. The CDR3 contains 13 residues. Germline V gene sequence: CDR1 MGHRA, CDR2 YSYEKL. Here the CDR3 reads CASSSGGPRGYTF. CDR3 DNA: TGCGCCAGCAGCTCGGGGGGGCCCCGTGGCTACACCTTC.

This sequence joins TRBV3-1 (or the pseudogene TRBV3-2) and TRBJ2-7, with TRBD2 matching 9 bases. CDR1 is LGHDT, CDR2 YNNKEL, per germline (reference sequence). With 1 base clipped from V and 4 bases from J, the junction kept 5 bases outside the gene matches. CDR3 length: 15 amino acids. The CDR3 DNA follows: TGTGCCAGCAGCCAAGGGCTAGCGGGGATTTACGAGCAGTACTTC. Protein sequence: CASSQGLAGIYEQYF.

This rearrangement joins TRBV3-1 (or the pseudogene TRBV3-2) to TRBJ2-5; unclear D gene. Trimming left V 4 bases short and J 5 bases short, with 8 bases between. Germline CDR1 reads LGHDT; CDR2 reads YNNKEL (reference sequence). CDR3 size: 12 residues. CDR3 region: CASSRRVETQYF. The DNA for the CDR3 is TGTGCCAGCAGCCGGAGAGTGGAGACCCAGTACTTC.

For the CDR3, the DNA is TGTGCCAGTAGTCCGGAGACAGGGGCTAGCAATCAGCCCCAGCATTTT. It translates to CASSPETGASNQPQHF. The rearrangement uses TRBV19 and TRBJ1-5; 8 bases map to TRBD1. The CDR3 is 16 residues long. With 5 bases clipped from V and 0 bases from J, the junction kept 6 bases outside the gene matches. The V gene's germline CDR1 is LNHDA and CDR2 SQIVND (reference sequence).

This chain connects TRBV27 to TRBJ1-5, with TRBD1 matching 7 bases. Germline trimming cut 6 bases from V and 3 bases from J; bases unmatched to any gene: 5. The CDR3 loop spans 14 amino acids. Germline CDR1 MNHEY, CDR2 SMNVEV (reference sequence). The CDR3 reads CASRSGTANQPQHF. The CDR3 DNA reads TGTGCCAGCAGGTCCGGGACAGCCAATCAGCCCCAGCATTTT.

The DNA of the CDR3 is TGTGCCAGCAGTTCCCCCTCCGAGACAGGGGGCCTTAGGGATACGCAGTATTTT. Translation: CASSSPSETGGLRDTQYF. The chain couples TRBV2 to TRBJ2-3; 10 bases line up with TRBD1. Germline V gives CDR1 SNHLY, CDR2 FYNNEI. After removal of 5 bases from V and 6 bases from J, the junction contained 17 bases not matched to a gene. CDR3 length equals 18 residues.

The chain is built from TRBV5-5 and TRBJ1-2, with D possibly being TRBD1 (5 bases). Per the germline V gene, CDR1 is SGHKS and CDR2 is YYEKEE (reference sequence). V was shortened by 1 base and J by 2 bases, with 9 bases between the two germline ends. The CDR3 covers 14 residues. The CDR3 region is CASSLRGGNYGYTF. The CDR3 nucleotides are TGTGCCAGCAGCTTGCGGGGGGGAAACTATGGCTACACCTTC. Full variable domain (missing parts from reference TRBV5-5 and TRBJ1-2): DAGVTQSPTHLIKTRGQQVTLRCSPISGHKSVSWYQQVLGQGPQFIFQYYEKEERGRGNFPDRFSARQFPNYSSELNVNALLLGDSALYLCASSLRGGNYGYTFGSGTRLTVV.

The chain links TRBV27 to TRBJ2-3; no clear D. The CDR3 covers 14 residues. Trimming cost V 2 bases and J 0 bases, with 6 bases left between them. Germline CDR1 MNHEY, CDR2 SMNVEV (reference sequence). For the CDR3, the DNA is TGTGCCAGCAGTTTAACACAGAGCACAGATACGCAGTATTTT. Translating gives CASSLTQSTDTQYF.

The J gene is TRBJ1-2, the V gene TRBV12-3 or TRBV12-4, with D uncertain. Trimming pared 3 bases from V and 5 bases from J, leaving 10 bases between. This CDR3 has 13 residues. The CDR3 reads CASSFADSYGYTF. The CDR3 DNA follows: TGTGCCAGCAGTTTTGCAGATTCTTATGGCTACACCTTC.

The V gene is TRBV3-1 (or the pseudogene TRBV3-2), the J gene TRBJ2-1, with 9 bases fitting TRBD2. Trimming removed 10 bases from V and 4 bases from J; junction bases left unmatched: 8. This CDR3 has 14 amino acids. In germline, CDR1 is LGHDT, CDR2 YNNKEL (reference sequence). CDR3 amino acids: CATYSGSTYNEQFF. The CDR3 DNA sequence: TGTGCCACTTATAGCGGGAGTACGTACAATGAGCAGTTCTTC.

This chain links TRBV6-5 with TRBJ1-1; 11 bases line up with TRBD1. The CDR3 length is 15 residues. Losses at the gene ends were 6 bases for V and 6 bases for J; bases not matched to a gene: 9. The germline gives CDR1 MNHEY, CDR2 SVGAGI. CDR3 DNA: TGTGCCAGCAGCTCGAGGACAGGGGGCGTACCTGAAGCTTTCTTT. It yields the protein CASSSRTGGVPEAFF.

As for this clone: The identical CDR3 is also encoded by other nucleotide sequences in the sample. The rearrangement uses TRBV5-4 and TRBJ1-4, with TRBD1 matching over 10 bases. The CDR3 extends over 15 amino acids. Germline trimming cut 4 bases from V and 5 bases from J; bases unmatched to any gene: 5. Germline V gene lookup returns CDR1 SGHNT and CDR2 YYREEE (reference sequence). CDR3 bases: TGTGCCAGCAGCCCCGACAGGGGGCGAAATGAAAAACTGTTTTTT. Protein: CASSPDRGRNEKLFF.

J is TRBJ1-3 and V is TRBV5-1; D uncertain. This CDR3 region has 17 residues. CDR1 is SGHRS and CDR2 is YFSETQ in the germline V gene. Trimming pared 1 base from V and 2 bases from J, leaving 16 bases between. The CDR3 region is CASSLSPGTTAGNTIYF. DNA for the CDR3: TGCGCCAGCAGCTTGAGTCCGGGTACTACGGCTGGAAACACCATATATTTT.

The gene calls are TRBV3-1 (or the pseudogene TRBV3-2) and TRBJ1-5; TRBD1 might be the D (5 bases). Germline V gives CDR1 LGHDT, CDR2 YNNKEL (reference sequence). The CDR3 is made up of 15 amino acids. Trimming left V 4 bases short and J 4 bases short, with 14 bases between. CDR3 loop: CASSPDGTSNQPQHF. Here the CDR3 DNA reads TGTGCCAGCAGCCCCGACGGGACTTCAAATCAGCCCCAGCATTTT.

The CDR3 sequence: CASSHPFSNYGYTF. Here the CDR3 DNA reads TGCGCCAGCAGCCATCCATTCAGTAACTATGGCTACACCTTC. The V and J genes are TRBV4-1 and TRBJ1-2; the D is unclear. Germline CDR1 reads MGHRA; CDR2 reads YSYEKL. The CDR3 runs 14 residues. Trimming pared 3 bases from V and 1 base from J, leaving 9 bases between.

This clone was seen just once. V usage is TRBV6-5 and J usage is TRBJ2-1, with 8 bases that match TRBD2. The J segment lost 2 bases and the V segment lost 0 bases, leaving 3 bases of the junction unmatched. The germline gives CDR1 MNHEY, CDR2 SVGAGI. This CDR3 has 16 amino acids. This chain's CDR3 is CASSYSAGEAYNEQFF. Here the CDR3 DNA reads TGTGCCAGCAGTTACTCAGCGGGAGAGGCCTACAATGAGCAGTTCTTC.

This clone was found a few times. The J gene is TRBJ1-1, the V gene TRBV6-5; 10 positions match TRBD1. Losses at the gene ends were 7 bases for V and 0 bases for J; bases not matched to a gene: 5. Germline CDR1 is MNHEY and CDR2 is SVGAGI. The length of the CDR3 is 15 residues. The CDR3 region is CASIPTGGLNTEAFF. For the CDR3, the DNA is TGTGCCAGCATTCCGACAGGGGGCTTGAACACTGAAGCTTTCTTT.

V usage is TRBV9 and J usage is TRBJ1-4; D is possibly TRBD1 (5 bases). The V end was cut by 0 bases, the J end by 8 bases, with 11 bases between. From germline, CDR1 is SGDLS and CDR2 YYNGEE. The CDR3 runs to 14 residues. The chain's CDR3 is CASSVGQGAEKLFF. The DNA for the CDR3 is TGTGCCAGCAGCGTAGGGCAGGGTGCGGAAAAACTGTTTTTT. Full variable domain (rest looked up from reference TRBV9 and TRBJ1-4): DSGVTQTPKHLITATGQRVTLRCSPRSGDLSVYWYQQSLDQGLQFLIQYYNGEERAKGNILERFSAQQFPDLHSELNLSSLELGDSALYFCASSVGQGAEKLFFGSGTQLSVL.

The chain recombines TRBV5-8 with TRBJ1-4; 10 nucleotides align to TRBD1. Per the germline V gene, CDR1 is SGHTS and CDR2 is YDEGEE. V lost 1 base to trimming and J lost 8 bases; unmatched junction nucleotides: 5. This CDR3 comprises 15 residues. This CDR3 is CASSLLGQGREKLFF. In DNA form, the CDR3 reads TGTGCCAGCAGCTTGTTGGGACAGGGGAGAGAAAAACTGTTTTTT.

As DNA, the CDR3 is TGCGCCAGCAGCCAAGGTTTTCACAGGGAAGGAAACACCATATATTTT. This codes for CASSQGFHREGNTIYF. The J gene is TRBJ1-3, the V gene TRBV4-3; TRBD1 might be the D (6 bases). Germline CDR1 LGHNA, CDR2 YSLEER. V lost 1 base, J lost 4 bases, and 14 bases lay in between. The CDR3 has 16 amino acids.

V usage is TRBV7-9 and J usage is TRBJ1-6, with D hard to call. There are 13 residues in the CDR3. CDR1 and CDR2 from the germline V gene are SEHNR and FQNEAQ (reference sequence). Trimming cost V 4 bases and J 8 bases, with 9 bases left between them. The CDR3: CASSSQLHSPLHF. The DNA of the CDR3 is TGTGCCAGCAGCTCGCAACTTCATTCACCCCTCCACTTT.

The chain carries TRBV7-8 and TRBJ2-3; perhaps TRBD2 as D (6 bases). The V end lost 5 bases, the J end lost 0 bases, and 15 bases lay between the germline ends. The CDR3 totals 16 residues. Germline lookup yields CDR1 SGHVS and CDR2 FQNEAQ. DNA for the CDR3: TGTGCCAGCAGCGGAGGTCTGGCGGGGAGCACAGATACGCAGTATTTT. Protein: CASSGGLAGSTDTQYF.

The chain has TRBV11-3 and TRBJ2-7; unclear D gene. Trimming shortened V by 4 bases and J by 3 bases, and 4 bases separated the two germline ends. Germline V lookup: CDR1 SGHNT, CDR2 YENEEA. The CDR3 totals 11 residues. The CDR3 coding sequence is TGTGCCAGCAGCTCAGGCTACGAGCAGTACTTC. As protein: CASSSGYEQYF.

The chain couples TRBV19 to TRBJ1-1; 7 nucleotides match TRBD1. After removal of 3 bases from V and 4 bases from J, the junction contained 2 bases not matched to a gene. The CDR3 spans 13 residues. Germline V gene data show CDR1 as LNHDA and CDR2 as SQIVND (reference sequence). The CDR3 reads CASSIPGGTEAFF. Written as DNA, the CDR3 is TGTGCCAGTAGTATCCCAGGGGGCACTGAAGCTTTCTTT. Complete variable domain (other parts from reference TRBV19 and TRBJ1-1): DGGITQSPKYLFRKEGQNVTLSCEQNLNHDAMYWYRQDPGQGLRLIYYSQIVNDFQKGDIAEGYSVSREKKESFPLTVTSAQKNPTAFYLCASSIPGGTEAFFGQGTRLTVV.

The rearrangement joins TRBV9 to TRBJ2-3, with no clear D. V gave up 0 bases and J gave up 0 bases, with 17 bases separating them. From germline, CDR1 is SGDLS and CDR2 YYNGEE. The CDR3 runs 18 residues. The CDR3 loop is CASSVGPMPRLSTDTQYF. DNA for the CDR3: TGTGCCAGCAGCGTAGGTCCTATGCCCCGCCTAAGCACAGATACGCAGTATTTT.

In this sample, this clone turned up once. The V and J genes are TRBV20-1 and TRBJ1-1; 8 bases match TRBD1. This CDR3 has 16 amino acids. V trimming: 3 bases; J trimming: 0 bases; junction bases outside the gene matches: 9. Germline CDR1 and CDR2: DFQATT and SNEGSKA (reference sequence). The CDR3 DNA reads TGCAGTGCTAGTCTAGACAGGGGAGGTATGAACACTGAAGCTTTCTTT. Protein product: CSASLDRGGMNTEAFF.

The chain links TRBV11-2 to TRBJ2-5; TRBD2 might be the D (5 bases). CDR3 length: 13 residues. Trimming shortened V by 5 bases and J by 4 bases, and 11 bases separated the two germline ends. Germline CDR1 SGHAT, CDR2 FQNNGV. DNA for the CDR3: TGTGCCAGCAGCACTAGGCTTCCAGAGACCCAGTACTTC. This sequence encodes CASSTRLPETQYF.